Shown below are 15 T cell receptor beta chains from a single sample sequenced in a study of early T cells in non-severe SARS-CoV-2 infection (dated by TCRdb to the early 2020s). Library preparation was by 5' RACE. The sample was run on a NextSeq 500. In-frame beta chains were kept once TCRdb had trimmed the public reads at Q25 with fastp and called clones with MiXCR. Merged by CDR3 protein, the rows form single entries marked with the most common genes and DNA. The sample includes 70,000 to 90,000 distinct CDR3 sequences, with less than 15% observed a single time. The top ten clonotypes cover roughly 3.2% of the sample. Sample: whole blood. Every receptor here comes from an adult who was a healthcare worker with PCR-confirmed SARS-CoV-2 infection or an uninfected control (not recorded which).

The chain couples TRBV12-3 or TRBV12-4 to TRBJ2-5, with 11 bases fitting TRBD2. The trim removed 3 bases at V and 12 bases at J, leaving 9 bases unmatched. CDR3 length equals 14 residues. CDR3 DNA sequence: TGTGCCAGCAGTTTCTCGACTAGCGGGGAGAGGGAGTACTTC. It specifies CASSFSTSGEREYF.

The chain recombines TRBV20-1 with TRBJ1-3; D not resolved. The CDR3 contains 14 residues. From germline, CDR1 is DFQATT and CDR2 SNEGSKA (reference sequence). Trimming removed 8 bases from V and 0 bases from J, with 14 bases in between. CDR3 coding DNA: TGCAGTTGTAGGGCAATAGACTCTGGAAACACCATATATTTT. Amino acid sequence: CSCRAIDSGNTIYF.

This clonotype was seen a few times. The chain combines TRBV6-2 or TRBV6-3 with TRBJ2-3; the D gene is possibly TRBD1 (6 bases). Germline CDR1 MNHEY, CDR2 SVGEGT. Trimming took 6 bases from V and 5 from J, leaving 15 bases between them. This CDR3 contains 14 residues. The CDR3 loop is CASSHRDPKDTQYF. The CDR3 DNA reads TGTGCCAGCAGCCACAGGGACCCGAAAGATACGCAGTATTTT.

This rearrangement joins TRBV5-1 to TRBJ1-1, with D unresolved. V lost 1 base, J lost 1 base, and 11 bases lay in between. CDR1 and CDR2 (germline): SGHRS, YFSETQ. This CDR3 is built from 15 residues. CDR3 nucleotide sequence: TGCGCCAGCAGCTTGCTTGGACGGGGGAACACTGAAGCTTTCTTT. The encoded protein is CASSLLGRGNTEAFF.

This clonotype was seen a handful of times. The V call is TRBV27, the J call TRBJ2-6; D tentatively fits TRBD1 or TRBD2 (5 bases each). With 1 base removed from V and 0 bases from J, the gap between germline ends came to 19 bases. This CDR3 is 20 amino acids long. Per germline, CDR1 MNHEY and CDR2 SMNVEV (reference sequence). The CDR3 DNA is TGTGCCAGCAGTTTATGGATGACGGAGATGGGGGACTCTGGGGCCAACGTCCTGACTTTC. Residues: CASSLWMTEMGDSGANVLTF.

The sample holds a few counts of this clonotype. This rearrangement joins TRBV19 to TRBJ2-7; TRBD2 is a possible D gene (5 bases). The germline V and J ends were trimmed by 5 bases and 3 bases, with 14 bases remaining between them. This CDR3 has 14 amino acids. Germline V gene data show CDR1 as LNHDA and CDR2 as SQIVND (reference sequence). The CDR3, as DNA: TGTGCCAGTAGTCGTGGCCGGGATTTCTACGAGCAGTACTTC. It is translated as CASSRGRDFYEQYF.

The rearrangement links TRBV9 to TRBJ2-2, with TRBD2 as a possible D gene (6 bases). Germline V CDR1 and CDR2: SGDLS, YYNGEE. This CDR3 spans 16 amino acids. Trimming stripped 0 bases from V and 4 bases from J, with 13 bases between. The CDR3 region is CASSVVSGIITGELFF. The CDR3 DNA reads TGTGCCAGCAGCGTAGTTAGCGGAATAATCACCGGGGAGCTGTTTTTT. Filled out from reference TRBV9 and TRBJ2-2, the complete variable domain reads DSGVTQTPKHLITATGQRVTLRCSPRSGDLSVYWYQQSLDQGLQFLIQYYNGEERAKGNILERFSAQQFPDLHSELNLSSLELGDSALYFCASSVVSGIITGELFFGEGSRLTVL.

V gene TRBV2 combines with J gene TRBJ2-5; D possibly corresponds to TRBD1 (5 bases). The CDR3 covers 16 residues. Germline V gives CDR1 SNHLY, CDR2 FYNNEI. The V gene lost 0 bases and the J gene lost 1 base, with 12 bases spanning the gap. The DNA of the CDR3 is TGTGCCAGCAGTGAAGCGCAAGGGGTGCTCCAAGAGACCCAGTACTTC. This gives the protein CASSEAQGVLQETQYF.

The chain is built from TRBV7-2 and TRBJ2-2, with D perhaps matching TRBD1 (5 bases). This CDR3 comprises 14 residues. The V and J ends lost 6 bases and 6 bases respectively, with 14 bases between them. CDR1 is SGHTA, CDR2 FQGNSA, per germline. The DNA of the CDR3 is TGTGCCAGCAGAGCAGGGCAGTCTGCCGGGGAGCTGTTTTTT. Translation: CASRAGQSAGELFF.

The CDR3 protein is CASSLAETHHTQYF. In DNA form, the CDR3 reads TGTGCCAGCAGCTTAGCTGAGACTCACCATACGCAGTATTTT. The V and J genes are TRBV11-1 and TRBJ2-3, with D uncertain. The CDR3 consists of 14 residues. Per germline, CDR1 SGHAT and CDR2 FQDESV (reference sequence). Deletions cut 0 bases from V and 7 bases from J, with 11 bases between.

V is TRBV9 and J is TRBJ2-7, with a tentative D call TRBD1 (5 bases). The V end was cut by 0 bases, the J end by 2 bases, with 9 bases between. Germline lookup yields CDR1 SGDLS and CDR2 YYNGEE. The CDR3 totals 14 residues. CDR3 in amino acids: CASSVGKGAYEQYF. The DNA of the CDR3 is TGTGCCAGCAGCGTAGGTAAAGGGGCCTACGAGCAGTACTTC.

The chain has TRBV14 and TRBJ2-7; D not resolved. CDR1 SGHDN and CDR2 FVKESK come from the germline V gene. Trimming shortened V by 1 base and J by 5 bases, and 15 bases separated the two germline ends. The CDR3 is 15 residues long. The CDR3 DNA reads TGTGCCAGCAGCCAAGTGAGACATCCTGGGGACGAGCAGTACTTC. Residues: CASSQVRHPGDEQYF.

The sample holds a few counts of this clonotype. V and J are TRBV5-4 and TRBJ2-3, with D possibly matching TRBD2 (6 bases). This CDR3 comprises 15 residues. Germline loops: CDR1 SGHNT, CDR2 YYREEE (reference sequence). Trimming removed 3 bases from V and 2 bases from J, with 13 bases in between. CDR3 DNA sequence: TGTGCCAGCAGCTCCCCTACGGGAGCCACAGATACGCAGTATTTT. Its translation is CASSSPTGATDTQYF.

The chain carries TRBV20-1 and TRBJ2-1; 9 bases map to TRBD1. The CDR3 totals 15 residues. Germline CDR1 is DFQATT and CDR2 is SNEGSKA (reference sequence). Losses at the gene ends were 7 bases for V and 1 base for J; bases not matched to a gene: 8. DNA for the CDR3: TGCAGTGTTATACAGGGGGCGCGATCCTACAATGAGCAGTTCTTC. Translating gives CSVIQGARSYNEQFF.

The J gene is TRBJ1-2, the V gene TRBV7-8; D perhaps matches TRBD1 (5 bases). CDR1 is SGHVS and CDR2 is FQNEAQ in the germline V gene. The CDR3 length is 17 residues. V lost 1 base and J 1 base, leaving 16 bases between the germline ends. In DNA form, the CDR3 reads TGTGCCAGCAGCTTAGTTCCGGGGCGCCGGTTTAACTATGGCTACACCTTC. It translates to CASSLVPGRRFNYGYTF.